This TCR beta chain was observed in a study of cytomegalovirus exposure and HLA in healthy donors. General observations from the study: The study labeled more than 150 TCR beta chains cytomegalovirus-associated.

V dropped 6 bases and J dropped 5 bases, with 8 bases sitting between them. The CDR3 totals 12 residues. CDR1 and CDR2 from the germline V gene are MDHEN and SYDVKM. A multiplex PCR was run with 60 Vbeta primers and 13 Jbeta primers. Original methodology: Some 10 million of the about 80 million unique TCR beta chains counted in a later analysis were shared. The assay was immunoSEQ multiplex PCR, and TCRdb's table has in-frame clones only and misses some. V, J and clone size derive from that table, while D and trimming were established from the DNA sequence. Of some 56,000 clones listed, over 70% are singletons. As regards this clone: Its antigen is currently unknown. Other nucleotide sequences in the sample specify the same CDR3.

This rearrangement joins TRBV28 to TRBJ1-5, with a weak D call TRBD1 (5 bases). The sequencing input was PBMCs. This clonotype was obtained from a middle-aged woman in good health and CMV-seronegative. The CDR3 DNA sequence: TGTGCCAGCAGCTGGGGCGATCAGCCCCAGCATTTT. This codes for CASSWGDQPQHF.